The 23 T cell receptor beta chains below were found in one sample sequenced in a study of early T cells in non-severe SARS-CoV-2 infection. Via MiXCR, TCRdb re-called the 5' RACE reads, giving one row per CDR3 protein. The sample has around 26,000 distinct CDR3 sequences; approximately 5.1% are singletons. Sequencing was done on a sample of whole blood. The receptors here all came from an adult who was a healthcare worker with PCR-confirmed SARS-CoV-2 infection or an uninfected control (not recorded which).

Note on this clonotype: This could be a read error, since a much larger clone is one nucleotide away. The chain recombines TRBV7-8 with TRBJ1-1, with D maybe TRBD1 (6 bases). The CDR3 spans 12 residues. CDR1 is SGHVS, CDR2 FQNEAQ, per germline. The ends were cut back, 5 bases at V and 10 bases at J, with 14 bases in the middle. The CDR3 loop reads CASSRGISGAFF. In DNA, the CDR3 is TGTGCCAGCAGCAGGGGGATCAGTGGAGCTTTCTTT.

This clonotype was recorded a few times. The V gene is TRBV12-3 or TRBV12-4, the J gene TRBJ2-2; 7 bases are a match to TRBD1. The V segment lost 5 bases and the J segment 6 bases; nucleotides outside the gene matches: 6. CDR3 length: 14 residues. This chain's CDR3 is CASSPGQAAGELFF. CDR3 sequence (DNA): TGTGCCAGCAGTCCCGGACAGGCGGCCGGGGAGCTGTTTTTT.

This clonotype was recorded many times. This chain uses TRBV19 with TRBJ1-2, with a weak D call TRBD1 (6 bases). From germline, CDR1 is LNHDA and CDR2 SQIVND (reference sequence). V was pared by 7 bases and J by 4 bases, with 16 bases between. This CDR3 contains 14 residues. Here the CDR3 DNA reads TGTGCCAGTAAGAGGGGGGTCGGTGGCTATGGCTACACCTTC. Residues: CASKRGVGGYGYTF.

V usage is TRBV19 and J usage is TRBJ2-3; no reliable D call. The V and J ends lost 6 bases and 2 bases respectively, with 12 bases between them. Germline V gene sequence: CDR1 LNHDA, CDR2 SQIVND (reference sequence). This CDR3 is 14 amino acids long. Here the CDR3 reads CASSSTHPTDTQYF. The DNA for the CDR3 is TGTGCCAGTAGCTCGACTCATCCCACAGATACGCAGTATTTT.

The chain has TRBV4-1 and TRBJ1-1; D gene uncertain. Germline V gives CDR1 MGHRA, CDR2 YSYEKL. V was clipped by 0 bases and J by 2 bases, with 10 bases between them. The CDR3 sequence is 15 residues long. As DNA, the CDR3 is TGCGCCAGCAGCCAAGACCTGACACTTAACACTGAAGCTTTCTTT. Residues: CASSQDLTLNTEAFF.

At least ten counts were recorded for this clonotype. The chain links TRBV7-9 to TRBJ1-6, with TRBD1 matching over 8 bases. With 5 bases clipped from V and 9 bases from J, the junction kept 9 bases outside the gene matches. The length of the CDR3 is 15 residues. Germline assignment: CDR1 SEHNR and CDR2 FQNEAQ (reference sequence). CDR3 DNA: TGTGCCAGCAGCCCGACAGGGGTCCGCGGTTCACCCCTCCACTTT. This translates into CASSPTGVRGSPLHF.

This clonotype was counted at least ten times. The chain combines TRBV20-1 with TRBJ2-7; TRBD1 aligns across 7 bases. The CDR3 sequence is 14 residues long. The J segment lost 5 bases and the V segment lost 0 bases, leaving 7 bases of the junction unmatched. The germline CDR1 and CDR2 sequences are DFQATT and SNEGSKA (reference sequence). The CDR3 spells CSARDPLTGNEQYF. Written as DNA, the CDR3 is TGCAGTGCTAGAGATCCGTTGACAGGGAACGAGCAGTACTTC.

This clonotype was detected ten times or more. This chain connects TRBV6-5 to TRBJ1-2; D perhaps matches TRBD1 (5 bases). This CDR3 has 12 amino acids. Trimming pared 3 bases from V and 7 bases from J, leaving 9 bases between. Germline assignment: CDR1 MNHEY and CDR2 SVGAGI. The CDR3 region is CASSYGGTGYTF. For the CDR3, the DNA is TGTGCCAGCAGTTATGGGGGGACTGGCTACACCTTC.

The J gene is TRBJ2-1, the V gene TRBV12-3 or TRBV12-4; TRBD2 agrees at 15 bases. CDR3 length equals 18 residues. Trimming at V came to 5 bases and at J to 0 bases, leaving 5 bases not matched to a gene. CDR3 in amino acids: CASSGLAGGPGSYNEQFF. The CDR3 bases are TGTGCCAGCAGTGGACTAGCGGGGGGGCCGGGCTCCTACAATGAGCAGTTCTTC.

This clonotype was observed a handful of times. This rearrangement joins TRBV4-3 to TRBJ2-7; 11 bases line up with TRBD1. Germline CDR1 reads LGHNA; CDR2 reads YSLEER. CDR3 length: 15 amino acids. Unmatched junction bases numbered 5, after V lost 4 bases and J lost 3 bases. CDR3 sequence: CASSRGQGVSYEQYF. DNA of the CDR3: TGCGCCAGCAGCCGGGGACAGGGGGTCAGCTACGAGCAGTACTTC.

This clonotype was found many times. The chain has TRBV20-1 and TRBJ2-1; D tentatively reads TRBD1 or TRBD2 (5 bases each). Between the trimmed V and J ends, which lost 5 bases and 6 bases, there was a span of 14 bases. This CDR3 comprises 13 residues. Germline assignment: CDR1 DFQATT and CDR2 SNEGSKA (reference sequence). The CDR3 nucleotides read TGCAGTGCTCCCCGGGGCTATTCCAATGAGCAGTTCTTC. Translation gives CSAPRGYSNEQFF.

This clonotype was found many times. The chain is built from TRBV11-2 and TRBJ1-4; D gene ambiguous. Trimming took 5 bases from V and 0 from J, leaving 13 bases between them. Germline lookup yields CDR1 SGHAT and CDR2 FQNNGV. CDR3 length: 16 amino acids. The CDR3 is CASSPRQPATNEKLFF. As DNA, the CDR3 is TGTGCCAGCAGCCCCCGACAACCTGCAACTAATGAAAAACTGTTTTTT.

The chain couples TRBV7-2 to TRBJ2-4; the D gene could be TRBD1 or TRBD2 (5 bases each). Trimming cost V 5 bases and J 2 bases, with 10 bases left between them. The CDR3 is 14 amino acids. Germline V CDR1 and CDR2: SGHTA, FQGNSA. This CDR3 is CASSLRDPKNIQYF. CDR3 in DNA: TGTGCCAGCAGCCTCCGGGACCCCAAAAACATTCAGTACTTC.

This clonotype showed up many times. This chain uses TRBV7-6 with TRBJ2-1; a possible D gene is TRBD2 (7 bases). This CDR3 region has 17 residues. Trimming stripped 5 bases from V and 0 bases from J, with 17 bases between. From germline, CDR1 is SGHVS and CDR2 FNYEAQ. CDR3 region: CASSLGTGTNSYNEQFF. The CDR3 DNA is TGTGCCAGCAGCCTAGGAACAGGGACTAACTCCTACAATGAGCAGTTCTTC.

This clonotype was detected only a few times. The chain joins TRBV7-8 to TRBJ2-2; a possible D gene is TRBD1 (5 bases). The germline V gene encodes CDR1 SGHVS and CDR2 FQNEAQ. The ends were cut back, 3 bases at V and 1 base at J, with 9 bases in the middle. This CDR3 contains 15 residues. In DNA form, the CDR3 reads TGTGCCAGCAGCTTCCTAACAGGGAACACCGGGGAGCTGTTTTTT. Its translation: CASSFLTGNTGELFF.

This clonotype was counted many times. J is TRBJ2-7 and V is TRBV6-1, with 8 bases aligning to TRBD1. The ends lost 6 bases at V and 3 bases at J; junction bases unmatched: 13. Germline values: CDR1 MNHNS, CDR2 SASEGT. This CDR3 contains 16 residues. In DNA, the CDR3 is TGTGCCAGCAGCAGGTCCGGGACAGGCTCTGGCTACGAGCAGTACTTC. Translating gives CASSRSGTGSGYEQYF.

Sample share makes this clonotype medium-sized. This chain links TRBV6-2 or TRBV6-3 with TRBJ1-2; possible D gene TRBD1, 5 bases. There are 14 residues in the CDR3. Trimming cost V 6 bases and J 3 bases, with 14 bases left between them. Germline V gives CDR1 MNHEY, CDR2 SVGEGT. The CDR3 here is CASSQLGDHYGYTF. CDR3 nucleotides: TGTGCCAGCAGCCAGCTGGGGGATCACTATGGCTACACCTTC.

This clonotype was counted ten times or more. This sequence joins TRBV11-2 and TRBJ1-1; D is unresolved. V shed 0 bases and J shed 1 base, with 9 bases lying between them. CDR3 length: 15 amino acids. From germline, CDR1 is SGHAT and CDR2 FQNNGV. In DNA form, the CDR3 reads TGTGCCAGCAGCTTAGAGATTATACAGAACACTGAAGCTTTCTTT. As protein: CASSLEIIQNTEAFF.

This clonotype was seen a few times. The rearrangement uses TRBV20-1 and TRBJ2-5; TRBD1 might be the D (6 bases). Per the germline V gene, CDR1 is DFQATT and CDR2 is SNEGSKA (reference sequence). CDR3 length equals 15 residues. V lost 2 bases and J lost 2, with 15 bases in between. CDR3 amino acids: CSARRDRSPQETQYF. In nucleotides, the CDR3 is TGCAGTGCTAGACGTGACAGGAGCCCACAAGAGACCCAGTACTTC.

The rearrangement links TRBV6-5 to TRBJ2-2; 14 nucleotides line up with TRBD2. This CDR3 is 16 amino acids long. V shed 2 bases, J shed 7 bases, and the junction held 3 bases outside the gene matches. Germline-derived CDR1 and CDR2 are MNHEY and SVGAGI. CDR3 amino acids: CASSYAGTSGSGELFF. CDR3 in DNA: TGTGCCAGCAGTTACGCCGGGACTAGCGGGAGCGGGGAGCTGTTTTTT.

Only a few counts were recorded for this clonotype. The genes are TRBV6-1 and TRBJ2-1; TRBD2 matches at 9 bases. V was clipped by 4 bases and J by 4 bases; unmatched bases: 5. The CDR3 length is 15 residues. In germline, CDR1 is MNHNS, CDR2 SASEGT. CDR3 loop: CASSGLAGIYNEQFF. The DNA of the CDR3 is TGTGCCAGCAGTGGCCTAGCGGGGATTTACAATGAGCAGTTCTTC.

This clonotype appeared a few times. The genes are TRBV6-5 and TRBJ1-4; TRBD1 matches 8 bases. Unmatched junction bases numbered 8, after V lost 5 bases and J lost 0 bases. Germline V gives CDR1 MNHEY, CDR2 SVGAGI. This CDR3 has 17 amino acids. This chain's CDR3 is CASSPTGATATNEKLFF. DNA of the CDR3: TGTGCCAGCAGTCCGACAGGGGCGACAGCAACTAATGAAAAACTGTTTTTT.

The table lists this clonotype with many counts. The chain combines TRBV7-9 with TRBJ2-2; D might be TRBD1 (5 bases). V lost 2 bases and J lost 4, with 14 bases in between. Germline-derived CDR1 and CDR2 are SEHNR and FQNEAQ (reference sequence). This CDR3 has 16 amino acids. The CDR3: CASSLYDARATGELFF. The DNA of the CDR3 is TGTGCCAGCAGCTTATATGATGCCAGGGCCACCGGGGAGCTGTTTTTT.